A single sample is the source of the 30 T cell receptor beta chains below, sequenced in a study of somatic mutations in cytotoxic T cells in rheumatoid arthritis. Sequencing used immunoSEQ multiplex PCR; TCRdb keeps in-frame clones, though not all of them. The sample lists approximately 21,000 clones, more than 65% occurring once. Input material: CD8+ T cells sorted from blood. These receptors all stem from an adult with rheumatoid arthritis.

This chain uses TRBV27 with TRBJ1-1; 7 bases fit TRBD1. Trimming cost V 3 bases and J 2 bases; bases outside gene matches: 3. The CDR3 length is 14 residues. CDR1 is MNHEY and CDR2 is SMNVEV in the germline V gene (reference sequence). CDR3 sequence (DNA): TGTGCCAGCAGTTTTACAGGGGCTAACACTGAAGCTTTCTTT. This gives the protein CASSFTGANTEAFF.

The genes are TRBV7-9 and TRBJ2-1; 12 bases are a match to TRBD2. This CDR3 region has 19 residues. Germline CDR1 is SEHNR and CDR2 is FQNEAQ (reference sequence). The CDR3 sequence: CAASGGETSGGFSYNEQFF. The CDR3 region has the DNA TGTGCTGCGTCAGGGGGAGAGACTAGCGGGGGCTTCTCCTACAATGAGCAGTTCTTC.

This clone was observed once. The gene calls are TRBV7-9 and TRBJ1-3, with D possibly TRBD1 on 6 matching bases. The V gene lost 10 bases and the J gene lost 9 bases, with 19 bases spanning the gap. Germline assignment: CDR1 SEHNR and CDR2 FQNEAQ (reference sequence). The CDR3 is made up of 13 amino acids. The CDR3 bases are TGTGCCACCATGGACAGTGGGGGAGCCACCATATATTTT. It translates to CATMDSGGATIYF.

V is TRBV27 and J is TRBJ2-7; TRBD2 is a possible D gene (5 bases). Germline V lookup: CDR1 MNHEY, CDR2 SMNVEV (reference sequence). There are 13 residues in the CDR3. V shed 6 bases and J shed 0 bases, with 9 bases lying between them. The CDR3 nucleotides are TGTGCCAGCAGAGGGAGCTCCTCCTACGAGCAGTACTTC. It translates to CASRGSSSYEQYF.

This chain links TRBV28 with TRBJ1-4; TRBD1 is a possible D gene (5 bases). V lost 3 bases to trimming and J lost 5 bases, with 10 bases between them. Germline values: CDR1 MDHEN, CDR2 SYDVKM. The CDR3 has 14 amino acids. The CDR3 spells CASSFQGGNEKLFF. As DNA, the CDR3 is TGTGCCAGCAGTTTCCAGGGAGGGAATGAAAAACTGTTTTTT.

Only a few counts were recorded for this clone. The gene calls are TRBV7-9 and TRBJ2-3, with TRBD2 matching 9 bases. This CDR3 spans 14 amino acids. CDR1 and CDR2 from the germline V gene are SEHNR and FQNEAQ (reference sequence). V lost 3 bases, J lost 5 bases, and 3 bases stayed unmatched. The CDR3 spells CASSLSLAGDTQYF. As DNA, the CDR3 is TGTGCCAGCAGCTTGTCACTAGCGGGAGATACGCAGTATTTT. Filled out from reference TRBV7-9 and TRBJ2-3, the complete variable domain reads DTGVSQNPRHKITKRGQNVTFRCDPISEHNRLYWYRQTLGQGPEFLTYFQNEAQLEKSRLLSDRFSAERPKGSFSTLEIQRTEQGDSAMYLCASSLSLAGDTQYFGPGTRLTVL.

This clone was seen a handful of times. The chain has TRBV9 and TRBJ1-5; 7 bases agree with TRBD1. V gave up 4 bases and J gave up 2 bases; unmatched junction bases: 3. Looked up from germline, CDR1 is SGDLS and CDR2 is YYNGEE. CDR3 size: 14 residues. The DNA of the CDR3 is TGTGCCAGCAGCCGGGACAGCGGCAATCAGCCCCAGCATTTT. It is translated as CASSRDSGNQPQHF. The entire variable domain, with the rest obtained from reference TRBV9 and TRBJ1-5, is as follows: DSGVTQTPKHLITATGQRVTLRCSPRSGDLSVYWYQQSLDQGLQFLIQYYNGEERAKGNILERFSAQQFPDLHSELNLSSLELGDSALYFCASSRDSGNQPQHFGDGTRLSIL.

The rearrangement links TRBV27 to TRBJ1-1; D is unclear. The germline V gene has CDR1 MNHEY and CDR2 SMNVEV (reference sequence). The V end was cut by 1 base, the J end by 2 bases, with 14 bases between. The CDR3 is 16 amino acids. CDR3 DNA: TGTGCCAGCAGTTTATTAAGCTTCGGATTCAACACTGAAGCTTTCTTT. Translation: CASSLLSFGFNTEAFF.

This chain links TRBV7-9 with TRBJ2-3; 8 positions match TRBD1. The V gene end was trimmed by 3 bases and the J gene end by 2 bases; junction bases not matched to a gene: 7. The CDR3 consists of 16 residues. Germline CDR1 is SEHNR and CDR2 is FQNEAQ (reference sequence). This chain's CDR3 is CASSFRDRSFTDTQYF. The CDR3 region has the DNA TGTGCCAGCAGCTTCCGGGACAGGTCCTTCACAGATACGCAGTATTTT.

The V and J genes are TRBV7-3 and TRBJ1-2, with D perhaps matching TRBD1 (5 bases). Looked up from germline, CDR1 is SGHTA and CDR2 is FQGTGA. Trimming cost V 4 bases and J 4 bases, with 10 bases left between them. CDR3 length: 13 residues. CDR3 bases: TGTGCCAGCAGCTCCCTCGGGGGCTATGGCTACACCTTC. Amino acids: CASSSLGGYGYTF.

This chain links TRBV2 with TRBJ2-7; 12 bases align to TRBD2. Per germline, CDR1 SNHLY and CDR2 FYNNEI. The CDR3 contains 16 residues. V lost 5 bases, J lost 4 bases, and 9 bases stayed unmatched. The CDR3 reads CASSPQTSGSWYEQYF. CDR3 DNA sequence: TGTGCCAGCAGTCCTCAGACTAGCGGGAGTTGGTACGAGCAGTACTTC.

The J gene is TRBJ2-7, the V gene TRBV19, with D unclear. Germline loops: CDR1 LNHDA, CDR2 SQIVND (reference sequence). The CDR3 is made up of 14 amino acids. The germline V and J ends were trimmed by 6 bases and 0 bases, with 12 bases remaining between them. Here the CDR3 reads CASRPTWSSYEQYF. CDR3 nucleotide sequence: TGTGCCAGTAGACCTACCTGGAGCTCCTACGAGCAGTACTTC.

Sample share makes this clone medium-sized (0.01 to 0.1%). The V and J genes are TRBV5-1 and TRBJ2-2, with D unclear. Germline-derived CDR1 and CDR2 are SGHRS and YFSETQ. V lost 2 bases and J 8 bases, leaving 4 bases between the germline ends. This CDR3 is built from 11 residues. CDR3 sequence (DNA): TGCGCCAGCAGCTTTTCTGGGGAGCTGTTTTTT. Encoded protein: CASSFSGELFF. Variable domain in full (rest from reference TRBV5-1 and TRBJ2-2): KAGVTQTPRYLIKTRGQQVTLSCSPISGHRSVSWYQQTPGQGLQFLFEYFSETQRNKGNFPGRFSGRQFSNSRSEMNVSTLELGDSALYLCASSFSGELFFGEGSRLTVL.

This clone has just a few counts. The chain combines TRBV9 with TRBJ1-5; tentatively, D is TRBD1 (5 bases). Trimming cost V 0 bases and J 5 bases, with 9 bases left between them. Germline V gene data show CDR1 as SGDLS and CDR2 as YYNGEE. The CDR3 extends over 14 amino acids. In DNA, the CDR3 is TGTGCCAGCAGCGTAGATCAGGGTCATCAGCCCCAGCATTTT. Translated, it gives CASSVDQGHQPQHF.

About this clone: This CDR3 is also generated by other DNA sequences in the sample. The chain links TRBV15 to TRBJ1-5; a weak D match, TRBD1 (5 bases). Germline CDR1 and CDR2: LNHNV and YYDKDF (reference sequence). Trimming pared 0 bases from V and 7 bases from J, leaving 10 bases between. The length of the CDR3 is 14 residues. CDR3 protein: CATSREGESQPQHF. CDR3 bases: TGTGCCACCAGCAGAGAGGGGGAAAGCCAGCCCCAGCATTTT. Drawing the rest from reference TRBV15 and TRBJ1-5, the complete variable domain is DAMVIQNPRYQVTQFGKPVTLSCSQTLNHNVMYWYQQKSSQAPKLLFHYYDKDFNNEADTPDNFQSRRPNTSFCFLDIRSPGLGDTAMYLCATSREGESQPQHFGDGTRLSIL.

This chain connects TRBV5-1 to TRBJ2-3; 7 bases agree with TRBD1. Per the germline V gene, CDR1 is SGHRS and CDR2 is YFSETQ. This CDR3 region has 15 residues. V lost 2 bases, J lost 2 bases, and 5 bases stayed unmatched. DNA of the CDR3: TGCGCCAGCAGCTTCAGGGGGACATTCACAGATACGCAGTATTTT. Amino acids: CASSFRGTFTDTQYF. Combining the CDR3 with reference TRBV5-1 and TRBJ2-3 gives the whole variable domain KAGVTQTPRYLIKTRGQQVTLSCSPISGHRSVSWYQQTPGQGLQFLFEYFSETQRNKGNFPGRFSGRQFSNSRSEMNVSTLELGDSALYLCASSFRGTFTDTQYFGPGTRLTVL.

CDR3 loop: CASSQLGTNEKLFF. CDR3 coding DNA: TGTGCCAGCTCACAGCTGGGAACTAATGAAAAACTGTTTTTT. The chain employs TRBV18 and TRBJ1-4, with D unclear. CDR3 size: 14 residues. Deletions cut 4 bases from V and 1 base from J, with 7 bases between. Germline V lookup: CDR1 KGHSH, CDR2 LQKENI.

This chain uses TRBV5-1 with TRBJ2-5; D is unresolved. Trimming pared 1 base from V and 0 bases from J, leaving 4 bases between. The length of the CDR3 is 13 residues. CDR1 is SGHRS and CDR2 is YFSETQ in the germline V gene. DNA for the CDR3: TGCGCCAGCAGCTTGTGGGACCAAGAGACCCAGTACTTC. Translating it yields CASSLWDQETQYF.

The V call is TRBV5-1, the J call TRBJ1-2; D may be TRBD1 (6 bases). Trimming took 1 base from V and 3 from J, leaving 22 bases between them. The CDR3 is made up of 18 amino acids. The germline V gene has CDR1 SGHRS and CDR2 YFSETQ. This CDR3 is CASSLWGAASGGDYGYTF. In nucleotides, the CDR3 is TGCGCCAGCAGCTTGTGGGGGGCGGCCTCAGGAGGGGACTATGGCTACACCTTC.

The chain uses TRBV4-2 and TRBJ2-1; 11 positions agree with TRBD2. CDR3 length equals 21 residues. V lost 3 bases, J lost 3 bases, and 19 bases stayed unmatched. Per germline, CDR1 LGHNA and CDR2 YNFKEQ. CDR3 residues: CASSQRPPGLAEIRVYNEQFF. CDR3 DNA: TGTGCCAGCAGCCAGCGGCCACCGGGACTAGCGGAAATTCGGGTCTACAATGAGCAGTTCTTC.

The V call is TRBV19, the J call TRBJ2-3, with 14 bases aligning to TRBD2. V trimming: 0 bases; J trimming: 9 bases; junction bases outside the gene matches: 11. Germline-derived CDR1 and CDR2 are LNHDA and SQIVND (reference sequence). The CDR3 length is 18 residues. CDR3 sequence (DNA): TGTGCCAGTAGTATAGATGGGGGACTAGCGGGAGTGGGCCCGACGCAGTATTTT. This gives the protein CASSIDGGLAGVGPTQYF.

The chain uses TRBV23-1 and TRBJ2-2, with D possibly matching TRBD1 (7 bases). TRBV23-1 is an open reading frame whose function is uncertain. The CDR3 has 17 residues. V was shortened by 3 bases and J by 2 bases, with 16 bases between the two germline ends. The CDR3 region has the DNA TGCGCCAGCAGTCAGGAGGGACAGAGGTTTAACACCGGGGAGCTGTTTTTT. Its translation: CASSQEGQRFNTGELFF.

This clone has just a few counts. The rearrangement links TRBV29-1 to TRBJ1-1; D is perhaps TRBD1 (6 bases). V lost 0 bases and J lost 8, with 16 bases in between. The CDR3 spans 14 residues. Germline loops: CDR1 SQVTM, CDR2 ANQGSEA. The DNA for the CDR3 is TGCAGCGTTGAAGAAAGGGGACAACCACAAGAAGCTTTCTTT. This codes for CSVEERGQPQEAFF.

V gene TRBV11-2 combines with J gene TRBJ1-1; D unresolved. V lost 1 base to trimming and J lost 2 bases, with 5 bases between them. The CDR3 runs to 13 residues. Germline V lookup: CDR1 SGHAT, CDR2 FQNNGV. For the CDR3, the DNA is TGTGCCAGCAGCTTAGGGAGTAACACTGAAGCTTTCTTT. Translating gives CASSLGSNTEAFF.

This clone was observed a few times. The CDR3, as DNA: TGTGCCAGCAGCCCAGACCTCAATCGCGAGCAGTACTTC. Protein product: CASSPDLNREQYF. The rearrangement links TRBV7-8 to TRBJ2-7; D is ambiguous. Germline-derived CDR1 and CDR2 are SGHVS and FQNEAQ. V was shortened by 5 bases and J by 6 bases, with 14 bases between the two germline ends. The CDR3 has 13 amino acids.

This clone was picked up a small number of times. This chain's CDR3 is CASTQDGRGGRDRITDTQYF. The CDR3 DNA follows: TGTGCCAGCACCCAGGACGGACGGGGGGGCCGAGATCGGATCACAGATACGCAGTATTTT. The chain couples TRBV6-4 to TRBJ2-3, with 8 bases that match TRBD2. The V gene end was trimmed by 7 bases and the J gene end by 2 bases; junction bases not matched to a gene: 23. The CDR3 spans 20 residues. Per the germline V gene, CDR1 is MRHNA and CDR2 is SNTAGT.

The sample holds one count of this clone. The V gene is TRBV6-1, the J gene TRBJ2-1, with 11 nucleotides matching TRBD2. The trim removed 0 bases at V and 8 bases at J, leaving 9 bases unmatched. CDR1 is MNHNS, CDR2 SASEGT, per germline. The CDR3 is 17 amino acids. The CDR3 here is CASSEAPGLAAADEQFF. The CDR3 nucleotides are TGTGCCAGCAGTGAAGCCCCGGGACTAGCGGCGGCCGATGAGCAGTTCTTC.

The gene calls are TRBV6-5 and TRBJ1-2, with D hard to call. The V end lost 0 bases, the J end lost 6 bases, and 14 bases lay between the germline ends. Germline CDR1 reads MNHEY; CDR2 reads SVGAGI. This CDR3 contains 15 residues. The CDR3 protein is CASSYSHSRTNGYTF. The CDR3 DNA follows: TGTGCCAGCAGTTACTCCCACAGCAGGACTAATGGCTACACCTTC.

In this sample, this clone turned up once. The J gene is TRBJ1-1, the V gene TRBV9, with D possibly TRBD1 on 6 matching bases. CDR1 and CDR2 (germline): SGDLS, YYNGEE. This CDR3 region has 15 residues. V gave up 3 bases and J gave up 6 bases, with 18 bases separating them. CDR3 DNA sequence: TGTGCCAGCAGCGCAGCAGGGGAGGGATGGCCTGAAGCTTTCTTT. As protein: CASSAAGEGWPEAFF.

The V call is TRBV14, the J call TRBJ1-2; possibly TRBD1 for D (6 bases). V was cut by 1 base and J by 4 bases, with 16 bases left in between. The CDR3 sequence is 16 residues long. CDR1 and CDR2 from the germline V gene are SGHDN and FVKESK. CDR3 loop: CASSQVAGEFGYGYTF. The DNA of the CDR3 is TGTGCCAGCAGCCAAGTAGCAGGGGAATTCGGCTATGGCTACACCTTC.